Sequencing of this T cell receptor beta chain was carried out in a study of tissue T cells after allogeneic stem cell transplantation. Study results and caveats: Across patients, clones rarely overlapped, yet motif clusters were shared tissue-specifically. Within patients, tissue anatomy strongly shaped TCR repertoire composition.

The method was immunoSEQ multiplex PCR; TCRdb's version includes in-frame clones alone and lacks a portion of them. The table has around 5,700 clones, roughly 52% seen once. V dropped 3 bases and J dropped 5; count of bases not matched to a gene: 1. This CDR3 spans 13 amino acids. Per the germline V gene, CDR1 is SNHLY and CDR2 is FYNGKV (reference sequence). Noted time point: mouse harvest day 7 after allogeneic transplant. Each mouse received 10^7 T-cell-depleted marrow cells plus 10^6 splenic CD5+ T cells by tail vein. This clone has only a few counts. No antigen is known for it. The gene symbols are mouse symbols. The sequenced fragment ends 1 residue before the CDR3 boundary, so the rest is inferred from the germline J gene.

The sequenced sample consisted of gut tissue. The TCR sequence derives from a female BALB/c mouse given C57BL/6 T cells with graft-versus-host disease after an allogeneic hematopoietic cell transplant. The chain has TRBV3 and TRBJ2-1, with TRBD1 matching 7 bases. CDR3: CASSLTGNAEQFF. The sequenced part of the CDR3 DNA is TGTGCCAGCAGCTTGACAGGGAATGCTGAGCAGTTC. Supplemented by reference TRBV3 and TRBJ2-1, the full variable domain reads GPKVLQIPSHQIIDMGQMVTLNCDPVSNHLYFYWYKQILGQQMEFLVNFYNGKVMEKSKLFKDQFSVERPDGSYFTLKIQPTALEDSAVYFCASSLTGNAEQFFGPGTRLTVL.